Listed below are T cell receptor beta chains from one sample, sequenced in a study of cytomegalovirus exposure and HLA in healthy donors. Assay used: immunoSEQ multiplex PCR; TCRdb lists only in-frame clones, some missing. The data show 64,000 or so clones, about 70% seen once. What was sequenced was PBMCs. The receptors were sampled from a woman aged 45 to 65 in good health and CMV-seropositive. Each CDR3 is given with its conserved first and last residue. Each record gives: clone size, D gene, J gene, V gene, CDR3 length, CDR3 DNA, CDR3 protein. The D gene is left open where the match is weak. Some rows mark clone size as missing; the rest say once, few, many or name a class of expanded clone.

clone_size: NA
d_call: TRBD2
j_call: TRBJ2-7
v_call: TRBV7-9
cdr3_length: 13
cdr3_nt: TGTGCCAGCAGCTTAAGCGGGGGGTTTGAGCAGTACTTC
cdr3_aa: CASSLSGGFEQYF

clone_size: NA
d_call: TRBD2
j_call: TRBJ2-7
v_call: TRBV13
cdr3_length: 16
cdr3_nt: TGTGCCAGCAGCCCGGGGGGAGGGCAGGGAGCCTACGAGCAGTACTTC
cdr3_aa: CASSPGGGQGAYEQYF

clone_size: few
d_call: TRBD1
j_call: TRBJ1-2
v_call: TRBV25-1
cdr3_length: 14
cdr3_nt: TGTGCCAGCAGCGTAGGACAGGGTGGCTATGGCTACACCTTC
cdr3_aa: CASSVGQGGYGYTF

clone_size: NA
d_call: TRBD1
j_call: TRBJ1-6
v_call: TRBV30
cdr3_length: 13
cdr3_nt: TGTGCCAGTGGGGACAGGGGTGATTCACCCCTCCACTTT
cdr3_aa: CASGDRGDSPLHF

clone_size: NA
d_call: NA
j_call: TRBJ1-3
v_call: TRBV10-3
cdr3_length: 14
cdr3_nt: TGTGCCATCAGTGGGGACAACTCTGGAAACACCATATATTTT
cdr3_aa: CAISGDNSGNTIYF

clone_size: few
d_call: NA
j_call: TRBJ1-1
v_call: TRBV19
cdr3_length: 14
cdr3_nt: TGTGCCAGTAGTACTCCCCCACAGGGAACTGAAGCTTTCTTT
cdr3_aa: CASSTPPQGTEAFF

clone_size: NA
d_call: TRBD2
j_call: TRBJ2-3
v_call: TRBV5-1
cdr3_length: 16
cdr3_nt: TGCGCCAGCAGCGGTGGACTAGCGGGAGTGGCAGATACGCAGTATTTT
cdr3_aa: CASSGGLAGVADTQYF

clone_size: medium-sized
d_call: TRBD2
j_call: TRBJ2-1
v_call: TRBV7-2
cdr3_length: 15
cdr3_nt: TGTGCCAGCAGCTTATCCCGGGGGGGACGCAATGAGCAGTTCTTC
cdr3_aa: CASSLSRGGRNEQFF

clone_size: NA
d_call: TRBD2
j_call: TRBJ2-7
v_call: TRBV11-2
cdr3_length: 15
cdr3_nt: TGTGCCAGCAGCCGACTAGCGGGAGGGCCCTACGAGCAGTACTTC
cdr3_aa: CASSRLAGGPYEQYF

clone_size: NA
d_call: TRBD1
j_call: TRBJ2-1
v_call: TRBV10-3
cdr3_length: 15
cdr3_nt: TGTGCCATCAGGGTAACGGACAGGGGGCCAAGTGAGCAGTTCTTC
cdr3_aa: CAIRVTDRGPSEQFF

clone_size: NA
d_call: TRBD2
j_call: TRBJ2-5
v_call: TRBV28
cdr3_length: 13
cdr3_nt: TGTGCCAGCACTAGCGGGCTCCAAGAGACCCAGTACTTC
cdr3_aa: CASTSGLQETQYF

clone_size: NA
d_call: TRBD1
j_call: TRBJ1-2
v_call: TRBV13
cdr3_length: 13
cdr3_nt: TGTGCCAGTGCAGAGCACTTCCGGGACAGTGCCACCTTC
cdr3_aa: CASAEHFRDSATF

clone_size: once
d_call: NA
j_call: TRBJ1-4
v_call: TRBV5-1
cdr3_length: 14
cdr3_nt: TGCGCCAGCAGCCTCGGGACAACTAATGAAAAACTGTTTTTT
cdr3_aa: CASSLGTTNEKLFF

clone_size: few
d_call: NA
j_call: TRBJ1-2
v_call: TRBV2
cdr3_length: 13
cdr3_nt: TGTGCCAGCAGCGTTGACAGGAACTATGGCTACACCTTC
cdr3_aa: CASSVDRNYGYTF

clone_size: NA
d_call: TRBD1
j_call: TRBJ1-4
v_call: TRBV18
cdr3_length: 14
cdr3_nt: TGTGCCAGCTCACAGGACAGGGTTGGTGAAAAACTGTTTTTT
cdr3_aa: CASSQDRVGEKLFF

clone_size: NA
d_call: TRBD1
j_call: TRBJ1-1
v_call: TRBV30
cdr3_length: 15
cdr3_nt: TGTGCCTGGAGTCAAGGACAGGGTTTGAACACTGAAGCTTTCTTT
cdr3_aa: CAWSQGQGLNTEAFF

clone_size: NA
d_call: NA
j_call: TRBJ1-1
v_call: TRBV7-9
cdr3_length: 13
cdr3_nt: TGTGCCAGCAGCGGGGGGGGAAACACTGAAGCTTTCTTT
cdr3_aa: CASSGGGNTEAFF

clone_size: NA
d_call: NA
j_call: TRBJ2-1
v_call: TRBV5-8
cdr3_length: 13
cdr3_nt: TGTGCCAGCAGCTTCCTCCCCTACAATGAGCAGTTCTTC
cdr3_aa: CASSFLPYNEQFF

clone_size: NA
d_call: NA
j_call: TRBJ1-6
v_call: TRBV7-9
cdr3_length: 15
cdr3_nt: TGTGCCAGCAGCTTAACAGGGACCTATAATTCACCCCTCCACTTT
cdr3_aa: CASSLTGTYNSPLHF

clone_size: NA
d_call: NA
j_call: TRBJ1-1
v_call: TRBV7-6
cdr3_length: 16
cdr3_nt: TGTGCCAGCAGCTTAGCCCCCACAGGGTTGAACACTGAAGCTTTCTTT
cdr3_aa: CASSLAPTGLNTEAFF

clone_size: few
d_call: TRBD2
j_call: TRBJ2-1
v_call: TRBV4-3
cdr3_length: 15
cdr3_nt: TGCGCCAGCAGCCAAGATCGGGCTAGCGGGAGGGGGCAGTTCTTC
cdr3_aa: CASSQDRASGRGQFF

clone_size: few
d_call: NA
j_call: TRBJ1-1
v_call: TRBV18
cdr3_length: 15
cdr3_nt: TGTGCCAGCTCACCACCCCCAGGGCGTCCGACTGAAGCTTTCTTT
cdr3_aa: CASSPPPGRPTEAFF

clone_size: NA
d_call: NA
j_call: TRBJ1-5
v_call: TRBV19
cdr3_length: 16
cdr3_nt: TGTGCCAGTAGTATAGGTAGCAGGGCCGGCAATCAGCCCCAGCATTTT
cdr3_aa: CASSIGSRAGNQPQHF

clone_size: NA
d_call: NA
j_call: TRBJ2-7
v_call: TRBV5-1
cdr3_length: 12
cdr3_nt: TGCGCCAGCAGCCTACGAGACAGGGAGCAGTACTTC
cdr3_aa: CASSLRDREQYF

clone_size: NA
d_call: NA
j_call: TRBJ1-4
v_call: TRBV10-3
cdr3_length: 12
cdr3_nt: TGTGCCATCAGTGTAGGGGGTGAAAAACTGTTTTTT
cdr3_aa: CAISVGGEKLFF

clone_size: NA
d_call: TRBD1
j_call: TRBJ1-2
v_call: TRBV10-3
cdr3_length: 15
cdr3_nt: TGTGCCATCAGTTCCGGGACAGGGGGCACGAGTGGCTACACCTTC
cdr3_aa: CAISSGTGGTSGYTF

clone_size: few
d_call: TRBD2
j_call: TRBJ2-7
v_call: TRBV7-9
cdr3_length: 14
cdr3_nt: TGTGCCAGCAGCCTTAGCGGGAAGGGCCTCGAGCAGTACTTC
cdr3_aa: CASSLSGKGLEQYF

clone_size: few
d_call: TRBD2
j_call: TRBJ2-1
v_call: TRBV11-2
cdr3_length: 16
cdr3_nt: TGTGCCAGCAGCGTGACTAGCGGGGGGGCGTTTAATGAGCAGTTCTTC
cdr3_aa: CASSVTSGGAFNEQFF

clone_size: many
d_call: TRBD1
j_call: TRBJ2-3
v_call: TRBV5-1
cdr3_length: 14
cdr3_nt: TGCGCCAGCAGCCTTCAGGGGGCCACAGATACGCAGTATTTT
cdr3_aa: CASSLQGATDTQYF

clone_size: NA
d_call: NA
j_call: TRBJ2-3
v_call: TRBV28
cdr3_length: 15
cdr3_nt: TGTGCCAGCACCCTAGGGGCGGTCACCGCAGATACGCAGTATTTT
cdr3_aa: CASTLGAVTADTQYF

clone_size: NA
d_call: TRBD1
j_call: TRBJ2-3
v_call: TRBV6-4
cdr3_length: 15
cdr3_nt: TGTGCCAGCAGTGACTCGTCGACAGGGGGAGATACGCAGTATTTT
cdr3_aa: CASSDSSTGGDTQYF

clone_size: NA
d_call: NA
j_call: TRBJ2-4
v_call: TRBV9
cdr3_length: 15
cdr3_nt: TGTGCCAGCAGCGTAGCCCCTCTGCCAAGCAACATTCAGTACTTC
cdr3_aa: CASSVAPLPSNIQYF

clone_size: NA
d_call: TRBD2
j_call: TRBJ2-1
v_call: TRBV5-1
cdr3_length: 15
cdr3_nt: TGCGCCAGCAGCTTCGGTACTAGCGGAAACAATGAGCAGTTCTTC
cdr3_aa: CASSFGTSGNNEQFF

clone_size: NA
d_call: NA
j_call: TRBJ1-6
v_call: TRBV5-6
cdr3_length: 15
cdr3_nt: TGTGCCAGCAGCTGGAGGACAGAAAATAATTCACCCCTCCACTTT
cdr3_aa: CASSWRTENNSPLHF

clone_size: NA
d_call: NA
j_call: TRBJ1-1
v_call: TRBV28
cdr3_length: 14
cdr3_nt: TGTGCCAGCATGAACGGGGGGAGGGACACTGAAGCTTTCTTT
cdr3_aa: CASMNGGRDTEAFF

clone_size: NA
d_call: NA
j_call: TRBJ2-7
v_call: TRBV14
cdr3_length: 14
cdr3_nt: TGTGCCAGCAGCCTAGTCCGTGGGCCCTACGAGCAGTACTTC
cdr3_aa: CASSLVRGPYEQYF

clone_size: NA
d_call: TRBD2
j_call: TRBJ2-7
v_call: TRBV27
cdr3_length: 17
cdr3_nt: TGTGCCAGCAGTTTCCTGAGCGGGGGGGCCTACTCCTACGAGCAGTACTTC
cdr3_aa: CASSFLSGGAYSYEQYF

clone_size: NA
d_call: NA
j_call: TRBJ2-2
v_call: TRBV5-6
cdr3_length: 14
cdr3_nt: TGTGCCAGCAGCTTGGGTCATAACACCGGGGAGCTGTTTTTT
cdr3_aa: CASSLGHNTGELFF

clone_size: NA
d_call: TRBD1
j_call: TRBJ1-3
v_call: TRBV28
cdr3_length: 16
cdr3_nt: TGTGCCAGCAGTATTCGACAGGGAACCTCTGGAAACACCATATATTTT
cdr3_aa: CASSIRQGTSGNTIYF

clone_size: few
d_call: NA
j_call: TRBJ1-2
v_call: TRBV6-6
cdr3_length: 12
cdr3_nt: TGTGCCAGCAGTTACGGCGAAGGAGGGTACACCTTC
cdr3_aa: CASSYGEGGYTF

clone_size: few
d_call: NA
j_call: TRBJ2-1
v_call: TRBV18
cdr3_length: 16
cdr3_nt: TGTGCCAGCTCACCGTCTGAGGAGTACGGAAACAATGAGCAGTTCTTC
cdr3_aa: CASSPSEEYGNNEQFF

clone_size: few
d_call: NA
j_call: TRBJ1-2
v_call: TRBV10-3
cdr3_length: 15
cdr3_nt: TGTGCCATCAGTGACAGGACAGCACCGAACTATGGCTACACCTTC
cdr3_aa: CAISDRTAPNYGYTF

clone_size: NA
d_call: TRBD2
j_call: TRBJ2-5
v_call: TRBV9
cdr3_length: 14
cdr3_nt: TGTGCCAGCAGCGTAGCTAGCGGGGGTTTGACCCAGTACTTC
cdr3_aa: CASSVASGGLTQYF

clone_size: NA
d_call: NA
j_call: TRBJ2-7
v_call: TRBV7-9
cdr3_length: 14
cdr3_nt: TGTGCCAGCAGCTTAGTACCAGGTCACTACGAGCAGTACTTC
cdr3_aa: CASSLVPGHYEQYF

clone_size: NA
d_call: TRBD1
j_call: TRBJ2-1
v_call: TRBV10-1
cdr3_length: 15
cdr3_nt: TGCGCCAGCAGTGAGGAGACAGGGGCCCCCCGTGAGCAGTTCTTC
cdr3_aa: CASSEETGAPREQFF

clone_size: NA
d_call: TRBD1
j_call: TRBJ2-7
v_call: TRBV18
cdr3_length: 14
cdr3_nt: TGTGCCAGCTCCCCGGGACAGGAAGCCCACGAGCAGTACTTC
cdr3_aa: CASSPGQEAHEQYF

clone_size: NA
d_call: TRBD1
j_call: TRBJ1-1
v_call: TRBV5-1
cdr3_length: 14
cdr3_nt: TGCGCCAGCAGCTGGGACAGGGGGAACACTGAAGCTTTCTTT
cdr3_aa: CASSWDRGNTEAFF

clone_size: once
d_call: NA
j_call: TRBJ2-1
v_call: TRBV10-1
cdr3_length: 14
cdr3_nt: TGCGCCAGCAGTGCCCCTGGCGGGGTTAAGGAGCAGTTCTTC
cdr3_aa: CASSAPGGVKEQFF

clone_size: NA
d_call: TRBD1
j_call: TRBJ2-7
v_call: TRBV27
cdr3_length: 15
cdr3_nt: TGTGCCAGCAGGCAACGGACAGGGCAGTCCTACGAGCAGTACTTC
cdr3_aa: CASRQRTGQSYEQYF

clone_size: NA
d_call: NA
j_call: TRBJ1-1
v_call: TRBV19
cdr3_length: 13
cdr3_nt: TGTGCCAGCTCTCAGGGGCAGAACACTGAAGCTTTCTTT
cdr3_aa: CASSQGQNTEAFF

clone_size: once
d_call: TRBD1
j_call: TRBJ2-7
v_call: TRBV11-2
cdr3_length: 16
cdr3_nt: TGTGCCAGCAGCCTTCGATCCGGGACAGGGGCATACGAGCAGTACTTC
cdr3_aa: CASSLRSGTGAYEQYF

clone_size: NA
d_call: TRBD2
j_call: TRBJ2-7
v_call: TRBV9
cdr3_length: 15
cdr3_nt: TGTGCCAGCAGCGCGACTAGCGGGATTTTCGACGAGCAGTACTTC
cdr3_aa: CASSATSGIFDEQYF